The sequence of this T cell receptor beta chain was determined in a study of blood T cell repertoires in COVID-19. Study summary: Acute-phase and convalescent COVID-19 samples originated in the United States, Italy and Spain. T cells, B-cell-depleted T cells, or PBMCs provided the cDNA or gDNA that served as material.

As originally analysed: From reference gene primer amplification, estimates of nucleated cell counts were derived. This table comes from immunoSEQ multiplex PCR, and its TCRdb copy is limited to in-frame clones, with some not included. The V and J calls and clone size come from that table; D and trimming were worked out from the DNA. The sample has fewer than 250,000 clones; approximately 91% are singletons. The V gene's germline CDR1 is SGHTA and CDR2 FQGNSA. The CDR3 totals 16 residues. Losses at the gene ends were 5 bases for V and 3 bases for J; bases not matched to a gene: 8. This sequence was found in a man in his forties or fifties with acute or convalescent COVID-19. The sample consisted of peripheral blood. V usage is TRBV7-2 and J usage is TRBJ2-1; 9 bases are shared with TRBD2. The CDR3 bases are TGTGCCAGCAGCCGTAGCGGGGGCGACGGCTACAATGAGCAGTTCTTC. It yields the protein CASSRSGGDGYNEQFF.